This T cell receptor (beta chain) was documented in a study of cytomegalovirus exposure and HLA in healthy donors. Study-level results: Previously analyzed data showed that most TCR beta V segments were productive at a frequency of about 87% or about 30%. Later, an analysis showed that TCR beta chains associated with HLA were more clonally expanded than others that were equally common.

As to this clone: Its antigen is not identified.

Unmatched junction bases numbered 4, after V lost 4 bases and J lost 4 bases. The CDR3 runs to 13 residues. From germline, CDR1 is SGHNT and CDR2 YYREEE (reference sequence). The PCR had 60 Vbeta and 13 Jbeta primers. Produced via immunoSEQ multiplex PCR; TCRdb's table is partial and in-frame only. The sample consists of around 120,000 clones, around 72% of them appearing once. The receptor was isolated from a woman aged 50 to 60 in good health and CMV-seropositive. The gene calls are TRBV5-4 and TRBJ1-2; 7 nucleotides align to TRBD1. The specimen was PBMCs. The CDR3 spells CASSQGQVYGYTF. CDR3 nucleotides: TGTGCCAGCAGCCAAGGACAGGTCTATGGCTACACCTTC.